This entry lists 21 T cell receptor beta chains sequenced from one sample in a study of blood T cell repertoires in COVID-19. Clones were sequenced by immunoSEQ multiplex PCR, and TCRdb holds only the in-frame ones, with some missing. The table includes fewer than 200,000 clones, about four fifths detected once. Material: peripheral blood. Receptor source: a woman aged 60 to 75 with COVID-19, enrolled during active disease.

The gene calls are TRBV11-2 and TRBJ2-2; tentatively, D is TRBD2 (6 bases). V dropped 5 bases and J dropped 1 base, with 17 bases sitting between them. This CDR3 is 17 amino acids long. Germline V gene sequence: CDR1 SGHAT, CDR2 FQNNGV. CDR3 amino acids: CASSPGGLSLNTGELFF. The CDR3, as DNA: TGTGCCAGCAGCCCTGGGGGACTTTCTTTGAACACCGGGGAGCTGTTTTTT.

The rearrangement links TRBV12-3 or TRBV12-4 to TRBJ1-2; D uncertain. This CDR3 comprises 12 residues. The V end was cut by 3 bases, the J end by 6 bases, with 8 bases between. The CDR3 sequence is CASSLRANGYTF. The CDR3 nucleotides are TGTGCCAGCAGTTTGAGGGCCAATGGCTACACCTTC.

V is TRBV28 and J is TRBJ1-5, with 10 bases aligning to TRBD1. CDR3 length: 14 residues. Germline loops: CDR1 MDHEN, CDR2 SYDVKM. Trimming cost V 6 bases and J 7 bases; bases outside gene matches: 6. Written as DNA, the CDR3 is TGTGCCAGCAGCCGAGGGACAGGGGTCCAGCCCCAGCATTTT. This sequence encodes CASSRGTGVQPQHF.

The chain uses TRBV30 and TRBJ2-5, with 8 nucleotides matching TRBD1. CDR3 size: 13 residues. Germline V CDR1 and CDR2: GTSNPN, SVGIG (reference sequence). J gave up 3 bases and V 3 bases, and 3 bases lay outside the gene matches. The CDR3 loop reads CAWSPDREETQYF. CDR3 nucleotides: TGTGCCTGGAGCCCGGACAGGGAAGAGACCCAGTACTTC.

The chain has TRBV10-2 and TRBJ1-1, with 8 bases aligning to TRBD1. Trimming at V came to 3 bases and at J to 4 bases, leaving 10 bases not matched to a gene. In germline, CDR1 is WSHSY, CDR2 SAAADI. The CDR3 loop spans 16 amino acids. CDR3 in DNA: TGCGCCAGCAGTGAAAGAACAGGGGGTAACCCCACTGAAGCTTTCTTT. This sequence encodes CASSERTGGNPTEAFF.

The chain is built from TRBV30 and TRBJ1-3; TRBD1 might be the D (5 bases). The CDR3 totals 13 residues. Germline loops: CDR1 GTSNPN, CDR2 SVGIG (reference sequence). With 6 bases removed from V and 2 bases from J, the gap between germline ends came to 11 bases. CDR3 nucleotide sequence: TGTGCCTGTAGTCGGGGGGCTGGAAACACCATATATTTT. As protein: CACSRGAGNTIYF.

The gene calls are TRBV6-6 and TRBJ2-7; TRBD2 is a possible D gene (6 bases). Per germline, CDR1 MNHNY and CDR2 SVGAGI (reference sequence). Trimming pared 4 bases from V and 4 bases from J, leaving 17 bases between. The CDR3 covers 15 residues. CDR3 DNA: TGTGCCAGCAGTTCCCCGTCAAGCGGGCTTTACGAGCAGTACTTC. It encodes CASSSPSSGLYEQYF.

The chain uses TRBV20-1 and TRBJ2-1; 8 bases match TRBD2. The CDR3 contains 13 residues. V trimming: 3 bases; J trimming: 9 bases; junction bases outside the gene matches: 7. Germline V gene sequence: CDR1 DFQATT, CDR2 SNEGSKA (reference sequence). DNA for the CDR3: TGCAGTGCTAGTCGGGAGGGAGGTGGTGAGCAGTTCTTC. This sequence encodes CSASREGGGEQFF.

This clone was observed once. The chain is built from TRBV6-5 and TRBJ1-5, with D hard to call. V lost 2 bases, J lost 2 bases, and 7 bases lay in between. Germline V CDR1 and CDR2: MNHEY, SVGAGI. This CDR3 has 14 amino acids. CDR3 sequence reads: CASSYREGNQPQHF. The DNA of the CDR3 is TGTGCCAGCAGTTACAGGGAGGGCAATCAGCCCCAGCATTTT.

The CDR3 DNA sequence: TGTGCCAGCAGCCAAGGCGGCGGGGGGGGTGCAGATACGCAGTATTTT. It is translated as CASSQGGGGGADTQYF. V is TRBV11-3 and J is TRBJ2-3; 9 bases agree with TRBD2. V gave up 5 bases and J gave up 4 bases; unmatched junction bases: 10. The CDR3 loop spans 16 amino acids. CDR1 is SGHNT and CDR2 is YENEEA in the germline V gene.

V is TRBV27 and J is TRBJ2-1, with 10 bases fitting TRBD2. V trimming: 3 bases; J trimming: 2 bases; junction bases outside the gene matches: 10. The CDR3 is 18 residues long. Germline assignment: CDR1 MNHEY and CDR2 SMNVEV (reference sequence). The CDR3, as DNA: TGTGCCAGCAGTTTCCTTCCGCTAGCGGGAGTACCCTACAATGAGCAGTTCTTC. Protein product: CASSFLPLAGVPYNEQFF.

The V call is TRBV7-2, the J call TRBJ1-1; no clear D. The CDR3 has 13 residues. Trimming took off 4 bases at V and 4 bases at J, with 10 bases between the two ends. Germline V gene data show CDR1 as SGHTA and CDR2 as FQGNSA. This CDR3 reads CASSSIGVTEAFF. The CDR3, as DNA: TGTGCCAGCAGCTCGATCGGGGTCACTGAAGCTTTCTTT.

The gene calls are TRBV5-6 and TRBJ2-5; 8 bases are a match to TRBD1. The CDR3 spans 16 residues. V was pared by 6 bases and J by 2 bases, with 12 bases of the junction left unmatched. Germline V CDR1 and CDR2: SGHDT, YYEEEE. The CDR3, as DNA: TGTGCCAGCACCCGAGCTCCGGACAGGGCACAAGAGACCCAGTACTTC. Protein product: CASTRAPDRAQETQYF.

This chain links TRBV4-2 with TRBJ2-5, with D possibly TRBD1 on 6 matching bases. Germline assignment: CDR1 LGHNA and CDR2 YNFKEQ. Trimming removed 5 bases at V and 0 bases at J, with 16 bases between. This CDR3 region has 16 residues. CDR3 region: CASSSDRRGNQETQYF. CDR3 nucleotides: TGTGCCAGCAGCTCAGATCGTAGGGGGAACCAAGAGACCCAGTACTTC.

The rearrangement links TRBV11-2 to TRBJ2-1; a weak D match, TRBD2 (5 bases). The length of the CDR3 is 14 residues. Trimming pared 1 base from V and 4 bases from J, leaving 8 bases between. Germline V CDR1 and CDR2: SGHAT, FQNNGV. The CDR3 here is CASSLVRGYNEQFF. The CDR3 DNA sequence: TGTGCCAGCAGCTTAGTACGGGGATACAATGAGCAGTTCTTC.

The V gene is TRBV30, the J gene TRBJ1-2; D is ambiguous. The germline V and J ends were trimmed by 1 base and 8 bases, with 11 bases remaining between them. The CDR3 spans 12 residues. The germline V gene encodes CDR1 GTSNPN and CDR2 SVGIG (reference sequence). DNA of the CDR3: TGTGCCTGGAGTGCTGATACGGGAGGCTACACCTTC. Its protein is CAWSADTGGYTF.

The chain employs TRBV5-6 and TRBJ2-7, with D tentatively TRBD1 (5 bases). From germline, CDR1 is SGHDT and CDR2 YYEEEE. This CDR3 spans 14 amino acids. Deletions cut 1 base from V and 2 bases from J, with 10 bases between. CDR3: CASSLRTRAYEQYF. In DNA form, the CDR3 reads TGTGCCAGCAGCTTGAGGACACGGGCCTACGAGCAGTACTTC.

This rearrangement joins TRBV11-2 to TRBJ1-1, with 11 positions matching TRBD1. Germline V lookup: CDR1 SGHAT, CDR2 FQNNGV. Trimming took 5 bases from V and 4 from J; bases not matched to a gene: 3. The CDR3 has 14 amino acids. This CDR3 reads CASSGGTGGTEAFF. DNA for the CDR3: TGTGCCAGCAGCGGAGGGACAGGGGGCACTGAAGCTTTCTTT.

The chain couples TRBV28 to TRBJ1-1; maybe TRBD1 (6 bases). The V gene's germline CDR1 is MDHEN and CDR2 SYDVKM. V lost 6 bases to trimming and J lost 0 bases, with 17 bases between them. The CDR3 length is 16 residues. The CDR3 spells CASRPTGTSMNTEAFF. The DNA of the CDR3 is TGTGCCAGCAGGCCCACAGGGACCTCCATGAACACTGAAGCTTTCTTT.

This clone was detected a few times. V usage is TRBV9 and J usage is TRBJ2-3; the match to TRBD1 covers 8 bases. The V gene's germline CDR1 is SGDLS and CDR2 YYNGEE. The CDR3 loop spans 16 amino acids. The J segment lost 2 bases and the V segment lost 3 bases, leaving 8 bases of the junction unmatched. The CDR3 DNA reads as TGTGCCAGCAGCGAGCGACAGGGGAGGAACACAGATACGCAGTATTTT. Protein: CASSERQGRNTDTQYF.

V and J are TRBV7-8 and TRBJ2-2; D unclear. Between the trimmed V and J ends, which lost 2 bases and 4 bases, there was a span of 11 bases. This CDR3 comprises 15 residues. The V gene's germline CDR1 is SGHVS and CDR2 FQNEAQ. In DNA form, the CDR3 reads TGTGCCAGCAGCTTATCCGGTCCGGGCACCGGGGAGCTGTTTTTT. This codes for CASSLSGPGTGELFF.